This T cell receptor beta chain was observed in a study of T cell responses to AZD1222 COVID-19 vaccine. The study's findings and limits: Sampled repertoires all dated from after the peak T cell response. Compared with day 0, the breadth and depth of the Spike-specific TCR repertoire rose significantly after two doses of AZD1222. Donors were largely white British and mainly female; clonal diversity was possibly underestimated.

As for this clone: Its antigen is currently unknown.

Clones were sequenced by immunoSEQ multiplex PCR, and TCRdb holds only the in-frame ones, with some missing. This table has roughly 120,000 clones, around 84% appearing once. V lost 8 bases and J 5 bases, leaving 14 bases between the germline ends. Germline V gene lookup returns CDR1 GTSNPN and CDR2 SVGIG (reference sequence). This CDR3 region has 12 residues. J is TRBJ2-3 and V is TRBV30, with D perhaps TRBD2 (6 bases). Sequenced here: peripheral blood, sampled on day 0 of AZD1222 vaccination. The TCR was taken from an adult in good health. In DNA form, the CDR3 reads TGTGCCACAAGGAGGGCCGTAGATACGCAGTATTTT. Its translation: CATRRAVDTQYF.